This entry lists 4 T cell receptor beta chains sequenced from one sample in a study of shared clonotypes between healthy human individuals. TCRdb's table, derived via immunoSEQ multiplex PCR, lists solely in-frame clones and lacks some. The table shows approximately 500,000 clones, with almost 97% occurring only once. Input material: naive CD4+ T cells sorted from blood. Subset given: CD45RA+ positively selected. All receptors come from a woman in her 30s in good health.

The V gene is TRBV2, the J gene TRBJ2-7; no reliable D call. CDR3 length: 14 amino acids. The germline gives CDR1 SNHLY, CDR2 FYNNEI. Trimming shortened V by 3 bases and J by 3 bases, and 12 bases separated the two germline ends. The CDR3, as DNA: TGTGCCAGCAGTGATCTTGACGCAAGCTACGAGCAGTACTTC. Protein: CASSDLDASYEQYF.

CDR3 coding DNA: TGTGCCAGCAGCTTAGGGACAGTCGATGAGCAGTTCTTC. This codes for CASSLGTVDEQFF. The chain carries TRBV11-3 and TRBJ2-1, with D possibly TRBD1 on 6 matching bases. CDR3 size: 13 residues. Trimming stripped 1 base from V and 8 bases from J, with 9 bases between. CDR1 and CDR2 (germline): SGHNT, YENEEA.

The CDR3 DNA reads as TGTGCCAGCAACCTCGACAGTGCGAACTACGAGCAGTACTTC. Its protein product is CASNLDSANYEQYF. The chain links TRBV28 to TRBJ2-7, with D perhaps TRBD1 (5 bases). Trimming removed 7 bases at V and 3 bases at J, with 16 bases between. Germline V gene data show CDR1 as MDHEN and CDR2 as SYDVKM. This CDR3 comprises 14 residues.

The chain links TRBV28 to TRBJ1-2; D call uncertain. V was shortened by 2 bases and J by 4 bases, with 14 bases between the two germline ends. Per germline, CDR1 MDHEN and CDR2 SYDVKM. The CDR3 runs to 15 residues. The CDR3 bases are TGTGCCAGCAGTTTAATGCGGGCGGTGGTCTATGGCTACACCTTC. Amino acids: CASSLMRAVVYGYTF.